This passage covers 13 T cell receptor beta chains from one sample sequenced in a study of blood T cell repertoires in COVID-19 (dated by TCRdb to 2019 to 2021). Library creation used the immunoSEQ multiplex PCR assay. Entries here come from immuneACCESS through TCRdb and include only in-frame sequences with V and J called. Some clones fail to appear in such tables; in the studies checked, an unresolved V gene covers under half of the shortfall, and the cause of the remainder is unknown. The sample has around 18,000 clones on record, around 89% of them singletons. The ten most abundant clones make up roughly an eighth of the sample. Sequencing used peripheral blood. These receptor sequences come from a human donor in a cohort sampled during active COVID-19.

V usage is TRBV5-1 and J usage is TRBJ2-3; D uncertain. The CDR3 has 15 amino acids. The V gene lost 3 bases and the J gene lost 0 bases, with 11 bases spanning the gap. Germline V gives CDR1 SGHRS, CDR2 YFSETQ. CDR3 DNA sequence: TGCGCCAGCAGCTCCGATACAGCAAGCACAGATACGCAGTATTTT. Protein: CASSSDTASTDTQYF. Together with reference TRBV5-1 and TRBJ2-3, the CDR3 gives the full variable domain: KAGVTQTPRYLIKTRGQQVTLSCSPISGHRSVSWYQQTPGQGLQFLFEYFSETQRNKGNFPGRFSGRQFSNSRSEMNVSTLELGDSALYLCASSSDTASTDTQYFGPGTRLTVL.

DNA for the CDR3: TGCGCCAGCAGCTCCGGACTAGCGGGGGGCGTTAGCACAGATACGCAGTATTTT. Protein product: CASSSGLAGGVSTDTQYF. This chain connects TRBV5-1 to TRBJ2-3; 14 bases map to TRBD2. The CDR3 has 18 amino acids. The germline V gene encodes CDR1 SGHRS and CDR2 YFSETQ. The V segment lost 3 bases and the J segment 0 bases; nucleotides outside the gene matches: 6.

V and J are TRBV2 and TRBJ2-1, with unresolved D. Germline V lookup: CDR1 SNHLY, CDR2 FYNNEI. Trimming cost V 3 bases and J 10 bases, with 10 bases left between them. The CDR3 is 12 residues long. Written as DNA, the CDR3 is TGTGCCAGCAGTGATTACTCCGGGGAGCAGTTCTTC. It encodes CASSDYSGEQFF.

V and J are TRBV28 and TRBJ1-1, with 9 nucleotides matching TRBD1. The germline gives CDR1 MDHEN, CDR2 SYDVKM. The CDR3 extends over 17 amino acids. V shed 4 bases, J shed 3 bases, and the junction held 12 bases outside the gene matches. CDR3 protein: CASSSPRAWTGDTEAFF. As DNA, the CDR3 is TGTGCCAGCAGTTCGCCGAGAGCCTGGACAGGGGACACTGAAGCTTTCTTT.

The rearrangement uses TRBV28 and TRBJ1-2; 9 bases fit TRBD1. The ends lost 7 bases at V and 4 bases at J; junction bases unmatched: 1. The CDR3 has 12 amino acids. Germline lookup yields CDR1 MDHEN and CDR2 SYDVKM. As DNA, the CDR3 is TGTGCCAGCATACAGGGGGCCTATGGCTACACCTTC. Its protein product is CASIQGAYGYTF.

The chain recombines TRBV7-8 with TRBJ1-1, with D uncertain. Germline CDR1 SGHVS, CDR2 FQNEAQ. V was cut by 7 bases and J by 4 bases, with 16 bases left in between. The CDR3 totals 14 residues. CDR3 loop: CASTWGRAGTEAFF. The CDR3 nucleotides read TGTGCCAGCACCTGGGGAAGGGCGGGCACTGAAGCTTTCTTT.

This sequence joins TRBV27 and TRBJ1-5; D is unclear. The CDR3 contains 16 residues. V was cut by 4 bases and J by 4 bases, with 17 bases left in between. Germline assignment: CDR1 MNHEY and CDR2 SMNVEV (reference sequence). Written as DNA, the CDR3 is TGTGCCAGCAGTTCGAACCCCAGTCAGAAAAATCAGCCCCAGCATTTT. This gives the protein CASSSNPSQKNQPQHF.

The rearrangement uses TRBV15 and TRBJ2-5; 7 bases line up with TRBD2. The trim removed 5 bases at V and 5 bases at J, leaving 14 bases unmatched. The CDR3 totals 16 residues. Germline loops: CDR1 LNHNV, CDR2 YYDKDF (reference sequence). The CDR3 coding sequence is TGTGCCACCAGCTTGGGGAGGGGTGGCCTGGGGGAGACCCAGTACTTC. It encodes CATSLGRGGLGETQYF.

This rearrangement joins TRBV5-1 to TRBJ2-1, with a possible D match to TRBD1 (6 bases). The CDR3 runs to 15 residues. Germline CDR1 is SGHRS and CDR2 is YFSETQ. Trimming pared 1 base from V and 5 bases from J, leaving 13 bases between. This CDR3 is CASSLYVRGDNEQFF. The CDR3 region has the DNA TGCGCCAGCAGCTTGTATGTCAGGGGAGACAATGAGCAGTTCTTC.

The rearrangement uses TRBV5-1 and TRBJ1-2, with 7 bases aligning to TRBD1. Germline loops: CDR1 SGHRS, CDR2 YFSETQ. This CDR3 has 13 residues. The junction had 3 bases not matched to a gene; V was cut back by 3 bases and J by 4 bases. The CDR3 here is CASSSGQIYGYTF. The CDR3 DNA sequence: TGCGCCAGCAGCTCGGGACAGATCTATGGCTACACCTTC. The whole variable domain, remainder taken from reference TRBV5-1 and TRBJ1-2, is KAGVTQTPRYLIKTRGQQVTLSCSPISGHRSVSWYQQTPGQGLQFLFEYFSETQRNKGNFPGRFSGRQFSNSRSEMNVSTLELGDSALYLCASSSGQIYGYTFGSGTRLTVV.

This clone is a singleton in its sample. This chain connects TRBV5-1 to TRBJ2-5; 10 nucleotides match TRBD2. CDR3 length: 18 residues. The germline gives CDR1 SGHRS, CDR2 YFSETQ. V shed 4 bases, J shed 5 bases, and the junction held 17 bases outside the gene matches. The CDR3 spells CASSPRVGAGGRGETQYF. Here the CDR3 DNA reads TGCGCCAGCAGCCCCCGGGTCGGAGCGGGGGGGCGAGGGGAGACCCAGTACTTC. Full variable domain (rest looked up from reference TRBV5-1 and TRBJ2-5): KAGVTQTPRYLIKTRGQQVTLSCSPISGHRSVSWYQQTPGQGLQFLFEYFSETQRNKGNFPGRFSGRQFSNSRSEMNVSTLELGDSALYLCASSPRVGAGGRGETQYFGPGTRLLVL.

The chain joins TRBV19 to TRBJ1-1; the match to TRBD1 covers 7 bases. The CDR3 is 16 amino acids. In germline, CDR1 is LNHDA, CDR2 SQIVND (reference sequence). J lost 0 bases, V lost 3 bases, and 7 bases had no gene match. CDR3 DNA sequence: TGTGCCAGTAGTATTAGGGACAGAACAATGAACACTGAAGCTTTCTTT. This translates into CASSIRDRTMNTEAFF.

This clone was recorded only once. The chain combines TRBV5-1 with TRBJ2-3; 12 positions agree with TRBD2. The V and J ends lost 0 bases and 4 bases, in that order; junction bases with no gene match: 9. Per germline, CDR1 SGHRS and CDR2 YFSETQ. The CDR3 is made up of 18 amino acids. CDR3 protein: CASSLAGASGGAADTQYF. CDR3 nucleotides: TGCGCCAGCAGCTTGGCCGGGGCTAGCGGGGGGGCAGCAGATACGCAGTATTTT.